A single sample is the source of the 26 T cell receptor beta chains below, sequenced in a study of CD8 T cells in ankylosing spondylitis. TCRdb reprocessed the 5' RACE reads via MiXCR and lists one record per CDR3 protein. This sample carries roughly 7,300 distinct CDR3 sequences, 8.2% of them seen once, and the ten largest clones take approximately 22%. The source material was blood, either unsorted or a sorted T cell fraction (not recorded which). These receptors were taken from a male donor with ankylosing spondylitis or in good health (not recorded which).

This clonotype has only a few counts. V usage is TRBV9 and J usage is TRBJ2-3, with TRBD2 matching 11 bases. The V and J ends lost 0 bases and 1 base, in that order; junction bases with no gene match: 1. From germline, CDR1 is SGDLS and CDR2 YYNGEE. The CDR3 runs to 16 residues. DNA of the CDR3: TGTGCCAGCAGCGTAGCACTAGCGGGGGGCACAGATACGCAGTATTTT. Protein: CASSVALAGGTDTQYF.

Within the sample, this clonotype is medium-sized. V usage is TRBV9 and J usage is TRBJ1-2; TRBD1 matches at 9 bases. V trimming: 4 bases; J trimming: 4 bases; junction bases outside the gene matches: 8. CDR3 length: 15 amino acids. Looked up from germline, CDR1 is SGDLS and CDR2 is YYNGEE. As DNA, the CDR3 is TGTGCCAGCAGCCCCCACAGGGGGCAAGGCTATGGCTACACCTTC. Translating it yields CASSPHRGQGYGYTF.

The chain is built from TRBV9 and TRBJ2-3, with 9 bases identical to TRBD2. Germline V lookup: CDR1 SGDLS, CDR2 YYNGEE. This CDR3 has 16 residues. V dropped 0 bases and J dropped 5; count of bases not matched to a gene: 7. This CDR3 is CASSVGTSAHGDTQYF. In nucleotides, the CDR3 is TGTGCCAGCAGCGTAGGGACTAGCGCCCATGGAGATACGCAGTATTTT.

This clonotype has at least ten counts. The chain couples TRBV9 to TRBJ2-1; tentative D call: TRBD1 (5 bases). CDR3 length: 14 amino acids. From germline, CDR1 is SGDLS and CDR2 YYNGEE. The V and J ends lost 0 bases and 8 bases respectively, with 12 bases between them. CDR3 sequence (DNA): TGTGCCAGCAGCGTAGAGGGGTCGGTGGATGAGCAGTTCTTC. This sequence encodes CASSVEGSVDEQFF.

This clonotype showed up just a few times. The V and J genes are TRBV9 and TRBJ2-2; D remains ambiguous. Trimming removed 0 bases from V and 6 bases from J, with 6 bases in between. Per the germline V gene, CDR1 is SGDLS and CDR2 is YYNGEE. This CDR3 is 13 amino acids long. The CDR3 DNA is TGTGCCAGCAGCGTAGTCGGGTCCGGGGAGCTGTTTTTT. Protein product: CASSVVGSGELFF.

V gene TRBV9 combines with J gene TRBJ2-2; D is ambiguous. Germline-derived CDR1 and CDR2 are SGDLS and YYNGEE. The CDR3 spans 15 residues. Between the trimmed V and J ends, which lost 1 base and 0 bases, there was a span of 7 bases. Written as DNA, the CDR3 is TGTGCCAGCAGCGTAATGACCGCGAACACCGGGGAGCTGTTTTTT. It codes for CASSVMTANTGELFF.

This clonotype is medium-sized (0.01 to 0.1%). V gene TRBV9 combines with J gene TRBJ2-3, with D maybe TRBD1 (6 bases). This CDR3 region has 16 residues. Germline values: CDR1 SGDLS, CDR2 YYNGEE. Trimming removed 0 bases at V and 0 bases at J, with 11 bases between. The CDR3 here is CASSVGWGLSTDTQYF. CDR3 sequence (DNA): TGTGCCAGCAGCGTAGGCTGGGGGCTTAGCACAGATACGCAGTATTTT.

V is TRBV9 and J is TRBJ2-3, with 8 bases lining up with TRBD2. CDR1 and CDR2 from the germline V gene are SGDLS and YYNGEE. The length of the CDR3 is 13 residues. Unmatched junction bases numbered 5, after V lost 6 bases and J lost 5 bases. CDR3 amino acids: CASNAGGVDTQYF. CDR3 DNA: TGTGCCAGCAACGCGGGGGGAGTAGATACGCAGTATTTT.

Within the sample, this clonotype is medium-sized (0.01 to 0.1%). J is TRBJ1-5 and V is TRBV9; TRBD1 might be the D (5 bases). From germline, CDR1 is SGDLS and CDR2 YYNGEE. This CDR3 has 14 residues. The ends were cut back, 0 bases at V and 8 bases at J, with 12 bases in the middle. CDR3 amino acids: CASSVAGGMEPQHF. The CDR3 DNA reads TGTGCCAGCAGCGTAGCCGGGGGGATGGAGCCCCAGCATTTT.

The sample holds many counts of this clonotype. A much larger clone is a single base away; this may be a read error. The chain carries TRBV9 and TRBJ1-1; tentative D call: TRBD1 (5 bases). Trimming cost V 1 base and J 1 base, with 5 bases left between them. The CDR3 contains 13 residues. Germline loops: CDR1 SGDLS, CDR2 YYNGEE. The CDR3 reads CASSVRGNTEAFF. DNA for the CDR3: TGTGCCAGCAGCGTAAGGGGGAACACTGAAGCTTTCTTT.

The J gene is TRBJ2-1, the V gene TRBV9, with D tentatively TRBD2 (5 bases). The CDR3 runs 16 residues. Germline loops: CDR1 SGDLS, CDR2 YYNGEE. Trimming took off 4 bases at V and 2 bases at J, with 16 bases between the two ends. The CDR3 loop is CASSTLGTGAYNEQFF. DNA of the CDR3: TGTGCCAGCAGCACACTCGGCACCGGGGCCTACAATGAGCAGTTCTTC. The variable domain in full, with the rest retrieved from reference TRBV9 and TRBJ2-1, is DSGVTQTPKHLITATGQRVTLRCSPRSGDLSVYWYQQSLDQGLQFLIQYYNGEERAKGNILERFSAQQFPDLHSELNLSSLELGDSALYFCASSTLGTGAYNEQFFGPGTRLTVL.

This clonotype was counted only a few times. The DNA for the CDR3 is TGTGCCAGCAGCGTAGCAACAGGGGGCGTAGATACGCAGTATTTT. This codes for CASSVATGGVDTQYF. The chain carries TRBV9 and TRBJ2-3; 9 positions match TRBD1. The CDR3 is 15 residues long. The germline CDR1 and CDR2 sequences are SGDLS and YYNGEE. The V gene end was trimmed by 0 bases and the J gene end by 5 bases; junction bases not matched to a gene: 4.

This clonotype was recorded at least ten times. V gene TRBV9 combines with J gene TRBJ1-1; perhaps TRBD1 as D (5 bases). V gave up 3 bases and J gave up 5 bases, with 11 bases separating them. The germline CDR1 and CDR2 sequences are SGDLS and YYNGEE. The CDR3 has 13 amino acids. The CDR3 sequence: CASSGGLATEAFF. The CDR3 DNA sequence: TGTGCCAGCAGCGGGGGACTAGCAACTGAAGCTTTCTTT. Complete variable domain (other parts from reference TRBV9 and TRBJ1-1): DSGVTQTPKHLITATGQRVTLRCSPRSGDLSVYWYQQSLDQGLQFLIQYYNGEERAKGNILERFSAQQFPDLHSELNLSSLELGDSALYFCASSGGLATEAFFGQGTRLTVV.

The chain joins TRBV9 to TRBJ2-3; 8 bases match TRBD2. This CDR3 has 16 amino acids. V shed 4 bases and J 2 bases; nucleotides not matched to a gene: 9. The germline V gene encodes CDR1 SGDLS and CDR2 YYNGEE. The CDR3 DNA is TGTGCCAGCAGCCCCGCGGTACTAGCGGCCACAGATACGCAGTATTTT. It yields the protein CASSPAVLAATDTQYF.

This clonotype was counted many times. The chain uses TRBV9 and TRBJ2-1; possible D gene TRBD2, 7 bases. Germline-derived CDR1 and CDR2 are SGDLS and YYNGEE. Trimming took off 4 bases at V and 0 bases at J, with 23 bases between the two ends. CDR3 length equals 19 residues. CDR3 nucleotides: TGTGCCAGCAGCCTCTTAGGCGGGGGTGGAGGGGGCTCCTACAATGAGCAGTTCTTC. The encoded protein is CASSLLGGGGGGSYNEQFF.

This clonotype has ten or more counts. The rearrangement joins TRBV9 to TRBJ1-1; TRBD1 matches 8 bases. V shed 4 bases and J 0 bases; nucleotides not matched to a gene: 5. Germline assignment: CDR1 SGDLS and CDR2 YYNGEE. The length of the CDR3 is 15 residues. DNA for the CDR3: TGTGCCAGCAGCTTCCAGGGGGCAATGAACACTGAAGCTTTCTTT. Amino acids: CASSFQGAMNTEAFF. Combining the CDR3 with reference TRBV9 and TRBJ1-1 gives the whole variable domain DSGVTQTPKHLITATGQRVTLRCSPRSGDLSVYWYQQSLDQGLQFLIQYYNGEERAKGNILERFSAQQFPDLHSELNLSSLELGDSALYFCASSFQGAMNTEAFFGQGTRLTVV.

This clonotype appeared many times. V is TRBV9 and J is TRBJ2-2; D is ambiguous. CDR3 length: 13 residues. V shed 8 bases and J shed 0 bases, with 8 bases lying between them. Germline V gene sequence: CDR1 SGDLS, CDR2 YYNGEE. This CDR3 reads CASRTSNTGELFF. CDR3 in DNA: TGTGCCAGTCGGACGTCGAACACCGGGGAGCTGTTTTTT.

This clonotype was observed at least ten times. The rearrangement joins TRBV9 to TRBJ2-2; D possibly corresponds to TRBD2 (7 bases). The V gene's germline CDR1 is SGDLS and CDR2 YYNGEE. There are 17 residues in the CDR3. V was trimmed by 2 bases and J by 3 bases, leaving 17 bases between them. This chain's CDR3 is CASSVDLRGAYTGELFF. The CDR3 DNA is TGTGCCAGCAGCGTCGACCTCCGGGGGGCGTACACCGGGGAGCTGTTTTTT.

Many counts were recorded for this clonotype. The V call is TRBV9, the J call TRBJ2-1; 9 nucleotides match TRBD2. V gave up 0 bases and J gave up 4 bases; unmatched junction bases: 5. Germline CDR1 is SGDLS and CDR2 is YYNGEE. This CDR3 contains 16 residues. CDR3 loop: CASSVDVTSGYNEQFF. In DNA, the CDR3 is TGTGCCAGCAGCGTAGATGTGACTAGCGGTTACAATGAGCAGTTCTTC.

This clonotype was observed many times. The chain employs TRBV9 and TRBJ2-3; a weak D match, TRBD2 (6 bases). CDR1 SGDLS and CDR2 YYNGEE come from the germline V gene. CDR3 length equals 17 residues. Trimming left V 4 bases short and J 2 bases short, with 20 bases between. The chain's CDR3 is CASSPDNPSAVTDTQYF. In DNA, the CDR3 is TGTGCCAGCAGCCCAGACAACCCTAGCGCCGTCACAGATACGCAGTATTTT.

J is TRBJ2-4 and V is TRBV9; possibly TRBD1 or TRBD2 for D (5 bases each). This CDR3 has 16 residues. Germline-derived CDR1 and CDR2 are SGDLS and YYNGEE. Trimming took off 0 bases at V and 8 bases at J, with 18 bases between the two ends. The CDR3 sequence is CASSVGEGDPWDIQYF. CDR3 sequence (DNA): TGTGCCAGCAGCGTAGGCGAAGGGGACCCCTGGGACATTCAGTACTTC.

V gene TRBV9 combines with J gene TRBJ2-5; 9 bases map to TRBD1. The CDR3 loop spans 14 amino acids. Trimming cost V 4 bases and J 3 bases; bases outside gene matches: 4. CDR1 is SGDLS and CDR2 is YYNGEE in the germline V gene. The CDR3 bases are TGTGCCAGCAGCCCCTGGGACAGGGAAGAGACCCAGTACTTC. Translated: CASSPWDREETQYF.

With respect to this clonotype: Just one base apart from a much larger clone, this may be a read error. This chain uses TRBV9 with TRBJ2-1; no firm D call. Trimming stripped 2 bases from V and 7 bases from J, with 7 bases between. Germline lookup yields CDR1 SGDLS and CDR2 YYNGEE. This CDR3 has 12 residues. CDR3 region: CASSVSANEQFF. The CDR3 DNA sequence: TGTGCCAGCAGCGTCTCCGCGAATGAGCAGTTCTTC. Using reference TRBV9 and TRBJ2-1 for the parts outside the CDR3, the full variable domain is DSGVTQTPKHLITATGQRVTLRCSPRSGDLSVYWYQQSLDQGLQFLIQYYNGEERAKGNILERFSAQQFPDLHSELNLSSLELGDSALYFCASSVSANEQFFGPGTRLTVL.

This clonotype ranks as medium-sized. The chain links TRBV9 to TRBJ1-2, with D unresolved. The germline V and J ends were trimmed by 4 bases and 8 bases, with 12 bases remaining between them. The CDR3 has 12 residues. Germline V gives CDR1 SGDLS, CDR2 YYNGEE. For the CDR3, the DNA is TGTGCCAGCAGCTCGGGCCCGGGGGGCTACACCTTC. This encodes CASSSGPGGYTF. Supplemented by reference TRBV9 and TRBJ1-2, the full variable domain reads DSGVTQTPKHLITATGQRVTLRCSPRSGDLSVYWYQQSLDQGLQFLIQYYNGEERAKGNILERFSAQQFPDLHSELNLSSLELGDSALYFCASSSGPGGYTFGSGTRLTVV.

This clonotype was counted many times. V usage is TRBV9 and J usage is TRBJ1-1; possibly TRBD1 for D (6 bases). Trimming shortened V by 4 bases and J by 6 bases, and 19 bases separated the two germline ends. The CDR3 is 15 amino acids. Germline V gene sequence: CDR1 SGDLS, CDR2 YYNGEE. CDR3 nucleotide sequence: TGTGCCAGCAGCCCAGACGGGAGGGGGGCTCCTGAAGCTTTCTTT. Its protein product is CASSPDGRGAPEAFF.

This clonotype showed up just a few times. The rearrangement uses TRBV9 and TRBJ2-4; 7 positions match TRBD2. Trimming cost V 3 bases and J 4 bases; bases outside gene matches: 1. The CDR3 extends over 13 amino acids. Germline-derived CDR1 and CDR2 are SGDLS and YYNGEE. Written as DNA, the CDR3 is TGTGCCAGCAGCGACGGGGGGAAAAACATTCAGTACTTC. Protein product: CASSDGGKNIQYF. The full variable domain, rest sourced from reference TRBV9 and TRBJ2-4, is DSGVTQTPKHLITATGQRVTLRCSPRSGDLSVYWYQQSLDQGLQFLIQYYNGEERAKGNILERFSAQQFPDLHSELNLSSLELGDSALYFCASSDGGKNIQYFGAGTRLSVL.